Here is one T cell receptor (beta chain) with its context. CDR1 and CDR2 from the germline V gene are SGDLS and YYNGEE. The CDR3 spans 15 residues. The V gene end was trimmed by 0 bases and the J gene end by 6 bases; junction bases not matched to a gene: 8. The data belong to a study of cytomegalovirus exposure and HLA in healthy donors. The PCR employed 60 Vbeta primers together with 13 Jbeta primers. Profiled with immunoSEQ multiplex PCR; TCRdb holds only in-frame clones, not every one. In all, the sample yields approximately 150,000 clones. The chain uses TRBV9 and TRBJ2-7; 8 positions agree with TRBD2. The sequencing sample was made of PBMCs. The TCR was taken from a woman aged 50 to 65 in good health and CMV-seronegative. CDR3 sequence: CASSVATGGPGEQYF. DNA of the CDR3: TGTGCCAGCAGCGTAGCAACGGGAGGGCCGGGCGAGCAGTACTTC.